Following are 3 T cell receptor beta chains from one sample sequenced in a study of T-cell reconstitution after alpha-beta-depleted transplantation in children. Unique molecular identifiers were incorporated when the TCRbeta library was constructed. In TCRdb, the PCR reads were re-called with MiXCR into one record per CDR3 protein. The sample lists more than 200,000 distinct CDR3 sequences; roughly 24% were seen once. The sample in question was PBMCs, obtained before TCRalphabeta/CD19-depleted stem cell transplant. These TCRs come from a girl aged 2 to 9 with Fanconi anemia, due to receive a stem cell transplant.

This clonotype came up many times. The chain has TRBV20-1 and TRBJ1-2; D unresolved. The CDR3 has 15 residues. CDR1 and CDR2 (germline): DFQATT, SNEGSKA (reference sequence). Trimming shortened V by 1 base and J by 4 bases, and 16 bases separated the two germline ends. Written as DNA, the CDR3 is TGCAGTGCTAGAGCCCTCGGAAAGGGAAGCTATGGCTACACCTTC. Translation gives CSARALGKGSYGYTF.

The sample holds many counts of this clonotype. The chain links TRBV29-1 to TRBJ1-1; D uncertain. V was clipped by 5 bases and J by 5 bases, with 12 bases between them. This CDR3 comprises 12 residues. In germline, CDR1 is SQVTM, CDR2 ANQGSEA. The CDR3 sequence is CSVQLWETEAFF. The CDR3, as DNA: TGCAGCGTTCAGTTGTGGGAAACTGAAGCTTTCTTT.

This clonotype was found once. Here the CDR3 reads CASSLMGVGGFTDTQYF. CDR3 nucleotide sequence: TGTGCCAGCAGCTTAATGGGCGTGGGGGGGTTCACAGATACGCAGTATTTT. V and J are TRBV11-2 and TRBJ2-3, with 7 bases matching TRBD2. Germline V CDR1 and CDR2: SGHAT, FQNNGV. Unmatched junction bases numbered 10, after V lost 2 bases and J lost 2 bases. CDR3 length: 17 amino acids.